One and the same sample provided the 10 T cell receptor beta chains below, sequenced in a study of glioma-infiltrating T cells. The iRepertoire nested amplicon-rescue multiplex PCR amplified TCR alpha and beta CDR3s from RNA. In TCRdb, the multiplex PCR reads were re-called with MiXCR into one record per CDR3 protein. The sample contains about 410,000 distinct CDR3 sequences, approximately 42% of which appear only once. Sequenced material: glioma tissue, nonneoplastic brain tissue, or PBMCs (not recorded which). Every receptor here comes from a human donor with low-grade glioma or glioblastoma, undergoing nonglioma brain surgery, or in good health (not recorded which).

The genes are TRBV5-4 and TRBJ2-3; weak D call: TRBD2 (6 bases). Trimming left V 3 bases short and J 5 bases short, with 16 bases between. Germline V CDR1 and CDR2: SGHNT, YYREEE (reference sequence). CDR3 size: 15 residues. This chain's CDR3 is CASSWSGQGGDTQYF. CDR3 DNA: TGTGCCAGCAGCTGGTCCGGCCAGGGAGGAGATACGCAGTATTTT.

Concerning this clonotype: The conserved phenylalanine or tryptophan normally closing the CDR3 is absent here, so this likely arose from a read error. The V call is TRBV19, the J call TRBJ1-2; D may be TRBD1 (6 bases). This CDR3 is built from 15 residues. Germline lookup yields CDR1 LNHDA and CDR2 SQIVND (reference sequence). V was pared by 5 bases and J by 2 bases, with 15 bases between. For the CDR3, the DNA is TGTGCCAGTAGTTCCCCGGACAGTTTAAACTATGGCTACACCCTC. It translates to CASSSPDSLNYGYTL.

With regard to this clonotype: It may be a read error: a sequence one base away is much more abundant. This chain joins TRBV5-1 and TRBJ1-1, with D unclear. Per germline, CDR1 SGHRS and CDR2 YFSETQ. CDR3 size: 16 residues. The V gene lost 7 bases and the J gene lost 3 bases, with 22 bases spanning the gap. The CDR3 DNA follows: TGCGCCAGCGGCCCCCGAGGCGAGGATGCGTACACTGAAGCTTTCTTT. It codes for CASGPRGEDAYTEAFF. Full variable domain (rest looked up from reference TRBV5-1 and TRBJ1-1): KAGVTQTPRYLIKTRGQQVTLSCSPISGHRSVSWYQQTPGQGLQFLFEYFSETQRNKGNFPGRFSGRQFSNSRSEMNVSTLELGDSALYLCASGPRGEDAYTEAFFGQGTRLTVV.

This clonotype showed up just once. Being one base from a much bigger clone, this may be a read error. The rearrangement links TRBV28 to TRBJ1-2; D is uncertain. There are 15 residues in the CDR3. CDR1 MDHEN and CDR2 SYDVKM come from the germline V gene. The CDR3 DNA reads TGTGCCAGCAGTTTATTCCTTCACAGAAACTATGGCTACAACTTC. It codes for CASSLFLHRNYGYNF.

This clonotype was observed at least ten times. This chain connects TRBV28 to TRBJ1-1; a weak D match, TRBD1 (5 bases). Deletions cut 7 bases from V and 4 bases from J, with 19 bases between. Looked up from germline, CDR1 is MDHEN and CDR2 is SYDVKM. CDR3 length: 15 amino acids. This CDR3 reads CASTPYGGIATEAFF. CDR3 nucleotides: TGTGCCAGCACCCCTTATGGGGGTATTGCCACTGAAGCTTTCTTT.

CDR3 amino acids: CASSKGLEGWGEQFF. The CDR3 DNA is TGTGCCAGCAGCAAGGGGCTAGAAGGATGGGGTGAGCAGTTCTTC. The V and J genes are TRBV7-2 and TRBJ2-1; tentative D call: TRBD1 (5 bases). The germline gives CDR1 SGHTA, CDR2 FQGNSA. Deletions cut 5 bases from V and 9 bases from J, with 20 bases between. This CDR3 contains 15 residues.

The V and J genes are TRBV5-4 and TRBJ1-5; no reliable D call. CDR3 length equals 16 residues. Trimming shortened V by 0 bases and J by 2 bases, and 12 bases separated the two germline ends. Germline values: CDR1 SGHNT, CDR2 YYREEE (reference sequence). DNA of the CDR3: TGTGCCAGCAGCTTGGGCCCCCGGAGGGGCAATCAGCCCCAGCATTTT. As protein: CASSLGPRRGNQPQHF.

The V call is TRBV19, the J call TRBJ2-3; 8 nucleotides match TRBD1. There are 14 residues in the CDR3. Germline-derived CDR1 and CDR2 are LNHDA and SQIVND (reference sequence). The trim removed 10 bases at V and 8 bases at J, leaving 14 bases unmatched. CDR3 in amino acids: CATKDRAHHGTQYF. The CDR3 DNA sequence: TGTGCCACAAAGGACAGGGCCCATCACGGTACGCAGTATTTT.

The chain employs TRBV20-1 and TRBJ2-7; D unresolved. The CDR3 has 15 residues. The germline CDR1 and CDR2 sequences are DFQATT and SNEGSKA (reference sequence). Trimming took off 3 bases at V and 3 bases at J, with 18 bases between the two ends. The CDR3 DNA reads as TGCAGTGCTAGTACCCCGTATAAAGGGCGCTACGAGCAGTACTTC. It specifies CSASTPYKGRYEQYF.

This clonotype was seen at least ten times. The CDR3 reads CASKGQASNEQYF. In DNA, the CDR3 is TGTGCCAGTAAAGGACAGGCTAGCAACGAGCAGTACTTC. The chain carries TRBV6-1 and TRBJ2-7; 7 nucleotides match TRBD1. The CDR3 extends over 13 amino acids. J lost 5 bases, V lost 9 bases, and 10 bases had no gene match. Germline values: CDR1 MNHNS, CDR2 SASEGT.